Shown below are 17 T cell receptor beta chains from a single sample sequenced in a study of cytomegalovirus exposure and HLA in healthy donors. With 60 Vbeta and 13 Jbeta primers, the PCR was carried out. Libraries were prepared by immunoSEQ multiplex PCR; TCRdb keeps only in-frame clonotypes and omits some of them. Of over 200,000 clones detected, approximately 80% appear once; the ten largest clones hold about 0.58%. Sequenced: PBMCs. These receptor sequences come from a woman aged 40 to 50 in good health and CMV-seronegative.

V usage is TRBV7-2 and J usage is TRBJ1-6, with 8 nucleotides matching TRBD1. The ends lost 5 bases at V and 10 bases at J; junction bases unmatched: 16. Germline assignment: CDR1 SGHTA and CDR2 FQGNSA. The CDR3 has 17 residues. This chain's CDR3 is CASSAHPTGDGQSPLHF. The CDR3 region has the DNA TGTGCCAGCAGCGCTCACCCGACAGGGGATGGACAATCACCCCTCCACTTT.

This clone was seen only once. V and J are TRBV7-8 and TRBJ2-3; 9 bases agree with TRBD2. J was trimmed by 2 bases and V by 5 bases; bases with no gene match: 5. The germline CDR1 and CDR2 sequences are SGHVS and FQNEAQ. The CDR3 loop spans 15 amino acids. The DNA of the CDR3 is TGTGCCAGCAGCGTTCTAGCGGGGTTCACAGATACGCAGTATTTT. Translation: CASSVLAGFTDTQYF. Full variable domain (rest looked up from reference TRBV7-8 and TRBJ2-3): GAGVSQSPRYKVAKRGQDVALRCDPISGHVSLFWYQQALGQGPEFLTYFQNEAQLDKSGLPSDRFFAERPEGSVSTLKIQRTQQEDSAVYLCASSVLAGFTDTQYFGPGTRLTVL.

V usage is TRBV5-5 and J usage is TRBJ1-3; 10 bases line up with TRBD1. The CDR3 is 17 amino acids. CDR1 is SGHKS, CDR2 YYEKEE, per germline (reference sequence). Trimming took 2 bases from V and 0 from J; bases not matched to a gene: 5. CDR3 protein: CASSLYRDRGSGNTIYF. CDR3 DNA sequence: TGTGCCAGCAGCTTATACCGGGACAGGGGCTCTGGAAACACCATATATTTT. The complete variable domain, with remaining parts taken from reference TRBV5-5 and TRBJ1-3, reads DAGVTQSPTHLIKTRGQQVTLRCSPISGHKSVSWYQQVLGQGPQFIFQYYEKEERGRGNFPDRFSARQFPNYSSELNVNALLLGDSALYLCASSLYRDRGSGNTIYFGEGSWLTVV.

This chain connects TRBV4-3 to TRBJ1-1, with D possibly TRBD1 on 6 matching bases. The ends were cut back, 0 bases at V and 10 bases at J, with 24 bases in the middle. Germline assignment: CDR1 LGHNA and CDR2 YSLEER. This CDR3 has 17 residues. The CDR3 region has the DNA TGCGCCAGCAGCCAAGATAGGGGGGGAGGGTCCCTTGGGCGAGCTTTCTTT. Encoded protein: CASSQDRGGGSLGRAFF.

The table lists this clone with a count of one. V usage is TRBV28 and J usage is TRBJ1-5, with TRBD1 matching over 7 bases. The germline gives CDR1 MDHEN, CDR2 SYDVKM. V was pared by 6 bases and J by 2 bases, with 4 bases of the junction left unmatched. The CDR3 sequence is 14 residues long. For the CDR3, the DNA is TGTGCCAGCAGCTCAGGACAGGGCAATCAGCCCCAGCATTTT. Translating it yields CASSSGQGNQPQHF.

This chain connects TRBV6-1 to TRBJ2-3; TRBD1 matches 9 bases. CDR1 is MNHNS, CDR2 SASEGT, per germline. This CDR3 is 13 amino acids long. The J segment lost 5 bases and the V segment lost 6 bases, leaving 3 bases of the junction unmatched. DNA for the CDR3: TGTGCCAGCAGGACAGGGGGGCAAGATACGCAGTATTTT. Protein: CASRTGGQDTQYF.

The V and J genes are TRBV6-1 and TRBJ1-4; no clear D. CDR3 size: 15 residues. In germline, CDR1 is MNHNS, CDR2 SASEGT. Trimming pared 3 bases from V and 15 bases from J, leaving 23 bases between. CDR3 bases: TGTGCCAGCAGTGATAAGGGAGTATCGCGACTCTGGTTGTTTTTT. Translated, it gives CASSDKGVSRLWLFF.

The chain's CDR3 is CASSSSGDYEQYF. CDR3 nucleotides: TGTGCCAGCAGCTCGAGCGGGGACTACGAGCAGTACTTC. This chain joins TRBV9 and TRBJ2-7; 7 bases map to TRBD2. The CDR3 is 13 residues long. Per germline, CDR1 SGDLS and CDR2 YYNGEE. Trimming cost V 4 bases and J 3 bases; bases outside gene matches: 4.

The chain joins TRBV27 to TRBJ1-6; TRBD1 matches at 8 bases. J lost 6 bases, V lost 2 bases, and 3 bases had no gene match. Germline CDR1 is MNHEY and CDR2 is SMNVEV (reference sequence). The CDR3 totals 15 residues. CDR3 sequence: CASSLRQGINSPLHF. The CDR3, as DNA: TGTGCCAGCAGTTTAAGACAGGGGATTAATTCACCCCTCCACTTT.

This sequence joins TRBV7-8 and TRBJ2-7, with 7 bases identical to TRBD1. This CDR3 has 16 residues. J was trimmed by 0 bases and V by 1 base; bases with no gene match: 6. The germline CDR1 and CDR2 sequences are SGHVS and FQNEAQ. CDR3 DNA: TGTGCCAGCAGCTTAGGATTGACAGGGAGCTCCTACGAGCAGTACTTC. Translated, it gives CASSLGLTGSSYEQYF.

The V and J genes are TRBV27 and TRBJ2-5; D might be TRBD1 (6 bases). V lost 4 bases and J 5 bases, leaving 11 bases between the germline ends. Looked up from germline, CDR1 is MNHEY and CDR2 is SMNVEV (reference sequence). This CDR3 region has 13 residues. CDR3 loop: CASSSQGKETQYF. CDR3 coding DNA: TGTGCCAGCAGTTCACAGGGAAAGGAGACCCAGTACTTC.

The rearrangement uses TRBV7-8 and TRBJ2-7, with TRBD2 matching over 9 bases. Germline loops: CDR1 SGHVS, CDR2 FQNEAQ. The CDR3 runs 18 residues. The V and J ends lost 0 bases and 4 bases, in that order; junction bases with no gene match: 13. The DNA for the CDR3 is TGTGCCAGCAGCTTAGCGGTTCCAGCGGGGGGTGGGGGGTACGAGCAGTACTTC. This encodes CASSLAVPAGGGGYEQYF.

The chain links TRBV5-1 to TRBJ1-2; D is ambiguous. Germline lookup yields CDR1 SGHRS and CDR2 YFSETQ. V was shortened by 0 bases and J by 0 bases, with 12 bases between the two germline ends. This CDR3 contains 16 residues. CDR3 loop: CASSLGADPANYGYTF. In DNA form, the CDR3 reads TGCGCCAGCAGCTTGGGGGCAGACCCCGCTAACTATGGCTACACCTTC.

The chain uses TRBV18 and TRBJ1-2; D possibly corresponds to TRBD1 (5 bases). V was cut by 4 bases and J by 3 bases, with 12 bases left in between. Germline CDR1 and CDR2: KGHSH and LQKENI. This CDR3 contains 14 residues. The CDR3 DNA reads TGTGCCAGCTCACTATCAGGGCAGGACTATGGCTACACCTTC. This encodes CASSLSGQDYGYTF.

In this sample, this clone turned up many times. This chain uses TRBV18 with TRBJ2-7; D is possibly TRBD1 (6 bases). CDR3 size: 14 residues. Germline V gives CDR1 KGHSH, CDR2 LQKENI. V was shortened by 6 bases and J by 4 bases, with 16 bases between the two germline ends. CDR3 DNA: TGTGCCAGCTCCATAGGTGTAGGGGGATACGAGCAGTACTTC. Translation: CASSIGVGGYEQYF.

Details on this clone: Other DNA sequences from this sample encode an identical CDR3 as well. The chain has TRBV6-1 and TRBJ2-7; the D is unclear. The CDR3 is 14 residues long. With 6 bases removed from V and 5 bases from J, the gap between germline ends came to 17 bases. CDR1 is MNHNS, CDR2 SASEGT, per germline. CDR3 sequence reads: CASRENVERDEQYF. CDR3 nucleotide sequence: TGTGCCAGCAGGGAAAACGTCGAGCGAGACGAGCAGTACTTC.

The chain links TRBV2 to TRBJ2-2, with 8 bases lining up with TRBD1. The ends lost 6 bases at V and 5 bases at J; junction bases unmatched: 8. The CDR3 runs to 15 residues. From germline, CDR1 is SNHLY and CDR2 FYNNEI. Written as DNA, the CDR3 is TGTGCCAGCAGCGAGGACAGGGCGGCGACCGGGGAGCTGTTTTTT. Protein sequence: CASSEDRAATGELFF.